Given below is one TCR beta chain in context. Its antigen is undetermined. V gave up 2 bases and J gave up 1 base, with 19 bases separating them. The germline V gene has CDR1 WNHNN and CDR2 SYGVQD (reference sequence). This CDR3 spans 18 amino acids. The sample belongs to a study of CD8 T cells in ankylosing spondylitis. The study's findings and limits: Blood of patients with ankylosing spondylitis appeared to be characterized by a TCR beta motif of several highly homologous variants.

TCRdb used MiXCR to reprocess the 5' RACE reads, holding one entry per CDR3 protein. The sample lists around 340,000 distinct CDR3 sequences, 14% to 15% seen once, with approximately 1.1% in the top ten. The sample comprised blood, either unsorted or a sorted T cell fraction (not recorded which). The TCR was taken from a male donor with ankylosing spondylitis or in good health (not recorded which). This chain joins TRBV10-1 and TRBJ2-3; D possibly corresponds to TRBD1 (6 bases). This chain's CDR3 is CASSEQRAGASGTDTQYF. DNA of the CDR3: TGCGCCAGCAGTGAGCAAAGGGCAGGGGCGTCGGGCACAGATACGCAGTATTTT.